These T cell receptor beta chains were read from a single sample in a study of radiation and T cells in renal cell carcinoma. The protocol was immunoSEQ multiplex PCR, while the TCRdb copy is restricted to in-frame clones and leaves out a portion. The sample has tens of thousands of clones; about 80% are singletons. The sample here was blood, taken from a patient whose treatment included radiotherapy and nephrectomy. The receptors shown here come from a woman in her 70s with renal cell carcinoma. Both conserved end residues are part of each CDR3. The D gene is left open where the match is weak. Rows give clone size only sometimes, using once, few, many, or a class for an expanded clone.

size,D,J,V,DNA,CDR3
NA,NA,TRBJ2-7,TRBV5-1,TGCGCCAGCAGCTTGGGAGCGGGTGGGGACGAGCAGTACTTC,CASSLGAGGDEQYF
NA,NA,TRBJ1-2,TRBV7-8,TGTGCCAGCAGCCCGACGAGGGTCTATGGCTACACCTTC,CASSPTRVYGYTF
NA,NA,TRBJ1-1,TRBV2,TGTGCCAGCACCCAGGAACCACAAACTGAAGCTTTCTTT,CASTQEPQTEAFF
NA,NA,TRBJ1-5,TRBV28,TGTGCCAGCAGGGGCGGCTCCAATCAGCCCCAGCATTTT,CASRGGSNQPQHF
NA,NA,TRBJ1-5,TRBV15,TGTGCCACCAGCCAGGGTCAGGGCGGAGGTTGGAGCAATCAGCCCCAGCATTTT,CATSQGQGGGWSNQPQHF
NA,NA,TRBJ2-7,TRBV19,TGTGCCAGTAGCACGCTAGCGCCCAGGGGAGAGCAGTACTTC,CASSTLAPRGEQYF
NA,TRBD1,TRBJ1-5,TRBV6-5,TGTGCCAGCAGTTACTCAGCAGGGGGACAGCCCCAGCATTTT,CASSYSAGGQPQHF
NA,TRBD2,TRBJ2-3,TRBV15,TGTGCCACCAGCAGAGGTACAGCGGGAGGGCCTGGAGATACGCAGTATTTT,CATSRGTAGGPGDTQYF
NA,NA,TRBJ1-2,TRBV7-2,TGTGCCAGCAGCTTAGCTACAGGGATCGGCTACACCTTC,CASSLATGIGYTF
NA,TRBD2,TRBJ2-1,TRBV5-1,TGCGCCAGCACTCGGGACTACCAAACCTTCAATGAGCAGTTCTTC,CASTRDYQTFNEQFF
once,NA,TRBJ2-5,TRBV10-3,TGTGCCAGCCGGGACTCCCAGTACCAAGAGACCCAGTACTTC,CASRDSQYQETQYF
NA,NA,TRBJ2-3,TRBV4-2,TGTGCCAGCAGCCCAAGGAGGGATACGCAGTATTTT,CASSPRRDTQYF
NA,NA,TRBJ1-2,TRBV19,TGTGCCAGTATGGGGCAGGCTGACTATGGCTACACCTTC,CASMGQADYGYTF
few,NA,TRBJ1-1,TRBV19,TGTGCCAGTAGTGGACGGGCTATGAACACTGAAGCTTTCTTT,CASSGRAMNTEAFF
NA,TRBD2,TRBJ2-3,TRBV7-2,TGTGCCAGCAGCACGGGACTAGCGGGAGTGAAAGATACGCAGTATTTT,CASSTGLAGVKDTQYF
once,NA,TRBJ2-2,TRBV27,TGTGCCAGCAGTTTAGGGCTAGCAGGGAACACCGGGGAGCTGTTTTTT,CASSLGLAGNTGELFF
NA,TRBD1,TRBJ2-2,TRBV4-3,TGCGCCAGCAGCCAAGAAAAGGGGACAGGGGGCTTTAGCGGCACCGGGGAGCTGTTTTTT,CASSQEKGTGGFSGTGELFF
NA,NA,TRBJ1-1,TRBV2,TGTGCCGACATCCGAAGGGGAAACACTGAAGCTTTCTTT,CADIRRGNTEAFF
NA,TRBD1,TRBJ2-3,TRBV29-1,TGCAGCGCAGGACAGGGGAGCACAGATACGCAGTATTTT,CSAGQGSTDTQYF
few,NA,TRBJ1-5,TRBV2,TGTGCCAGCAGTGAATCGACAGGAAGACAGCCCCAGCATTTT,CASSESTGRQPQHF
few,TRBD2,TRBJ2-5,TRBV10-3,TGTGCCATCGGGACTAGCGGGGCCCAAGAGACCCAGTACTTC,CAIGTSGAQETQYF
NA,NA,TRBJ1-5,TRBV10-2,TGCGCCCGACCCCCCGGCAGGCGCAATCAGCCCCAGCATTTT,CARPPGRRNQPQHF
few,TRBD1,TRBJ1-1,TRBV25-1,TGTGCCAGCAGTGGGTACAGGGGGGTCACTGAAGCTTTCTTT,CASSGYRGVTEAFF
NA,NA,TRBJ2-5,TRBV6-6,TGTGCCAGCAGTTACTCGACTAGTCAGGCGACCCAGTACTTC,CASSYSTSQATQYF
NA,NA,TRBJ2-3,TRBV7-7,TGTGCCAGCAGCTTGGGGGGAGGGGGAACCACAGATACGCAGTATTTT,CASSLGGGGTTDTQYF
few,TRBD1,TRBJ1-1,TRBV6-6,TGTGCCAGCAGCCAACTCTCGACAGGGGAAGCTTTCTTT,CASSQLSTGEAFF
NA,NA,TRBJ1-2,TRBV6-1,TGTGCCAGCAGTGAGAGGCAGGGCCCATCCCTCGGAATCTATGGCTACACCTTC,CASSERQGPSLGIYGYTF
NA,NA,TRBJ1-2,TRBV30,TGTGCCGGTACCCCCGGGACGGATTCCTATGGCTACACCTTC,CAGTPGTDSYGYTF
once,NA,TRBJ1-2,TRBV2,TGTGCCAGCAGTGAAGTAGGGGGAACCCCGTATGGCTACACCTTC,CASSEVGGTPYGYTF
NA,NA,TRBJ2-7,TRBV28,TGTGCCAGCAGCCCAGGGTTTTACGAGCAGTACTTC,CASSPGFYEQYF
once,TRBD2,TRBJ2-7,TRBV5-4,TGTGCCAGCAGCATTACCGGGACTAGTGTTTACGAGCAGTACTTC,CASSITGTSVYEQYF
NA,NA,TRBJ2-7,TRBV5-6,TGTGCCAGCAGCTTTACGGGAGTCAACTACGAGCAGTACTTC,CASSFTGVNYEQYF
NA,TRBD1,TRBJ2-7,TRBV2,TGTGCCGCCTCACAGGGGGGCTTCTACGAGCAGTACTTC,CAASQGGFYEQYF
NA,TRBD2,TRBJ2-1,TRBV27,TGTGCCAGCAGTTCAGGGACTAGCGGGGGTGTTAGGTTCTTC,CASSSGTSGGVRFF
NA,NA,TRBJ2-7,TRBV7-2,TGTGCCAGCAGCTTTGGAGGGCCCTACGAGCAGTACTTC,CASSFGGPYEQYF
NA,TRBD2,TRBJ2-1,TRBV4-3,TGCGCCAGCAGCCTCAGACTAGCGGGAGGTGGAAATGAGCAGTTCTTC,CASSLRLAGGGNEQFF
NA,NA,TRBJ2-2,TRBV2,TGTGCCAGCAGTCTGAGGAACACCGGGGAGCTGTTTTTT,CASSLRNTGELFF
medium-sized,TRBD1,TRBJ2-1,TRBV4-2,TGTGCCAGCAGCCAAGGATACACAGGGGGTTACAATGAGCAGTTCTTC,CASSQGYTGGYNEQFF
few,TRBD2,TRBJ2-2,TRBV18,TGTGCCAGCTCACAACTAGCGGGAATCACCGGGGAGCTGTTTTTT,CASSQLAGITGELFF
NA,NA,TRBJ1-1,TRBV29-1,TGCAGCGTTTGGCAGGTAGAAGCTTTCTTT,CSVWQVEAFF
NA,TRBD2,TRBJ2-5,TRBV7-2,TGTGCCAGCAGCTTAGCGATGATAGCGGGAGTGGGAGAGACCCAGTACTTC,CASSLAMIAGVGETQYF
few,NA,TRBJ1-3,TRBV4-1,TGCGCCAGCAGCCAAGTATGGGCGGTTGGAAACACCATATATTTT,CASSQVWAVGNTIYF
NA,TRBD1,TRBJ2-7,TRBV25-1,TGTGCCAGCAGTGGGACAGGGATGACCTACGAGCAGTACTTC,CASSGTGMTYEQYF
NA,TRBD1,TRBJ2-7,TRBV6-6,TGTGCCAGCAAGGGGGCAGGGGACCTTTACGAGCAGTACTTC,CASKGAGDLYEQYF
NA,NA,TRBJ1-5,TRBV19,TGTGCCAGTAGCCCCAAGGATCAGCCCCAGCATTTT,CASSPKDQPQHF
NA,TRBD2,TRBJ2-3,TRBV5-1,TGCGCCAGCACCTTAGCGGGGCGGCCAGATACGCAGTATTTT,CASTLAGRPDTQYF
NA,NA,TRBJ1-5,TRBV21-1,TGTGCCAGCAGCAAGTGGGTGAATCAGCCCCAGCATTTT,CASSKWVNQPQHF
once,NA,TRBJ1-4,TRBV18,TGTGCCAGCTCACTCTCCGGGGGAGAAATCTTTGAAAAACTGTTTTTT,CASSLSGGEIFEKLFF
few,NA,TRBJ1-2,TRBV15,TGTGCCACCAGCAGAGGGGGACACAACCTCTATGGCTACACCTTC,CATSRGGHNLYGYTF
NA,TRBD2,TRBJ2-1,TRBV4-3,TGCGCCAGCAGCCAAGATTTGTTTAGCGGGAGGGCGGGCTACAATGAGCAGTTCTTC,CASSQDLFSGRAGYNEQFF
once,NA,TRBJ2-7,TRBV5-1,TGCGCCAGCAGCTCGAACCTATACGAGCAGTACTTC,CASSSNLYEQYF
NA,NA,TRBJ2-5,TRBV11-2,TGTGCCAGCAGCTTACTGGAGACCCAGTACTTC,CASSLLETQYF
few,NA,TRBJ2-2,TRBV27,TGTGCCACCAGGCGCTCGAGCGAGATTAACACCGGGGAGCTGTTTTTT,CATRRSSEINTGELFF